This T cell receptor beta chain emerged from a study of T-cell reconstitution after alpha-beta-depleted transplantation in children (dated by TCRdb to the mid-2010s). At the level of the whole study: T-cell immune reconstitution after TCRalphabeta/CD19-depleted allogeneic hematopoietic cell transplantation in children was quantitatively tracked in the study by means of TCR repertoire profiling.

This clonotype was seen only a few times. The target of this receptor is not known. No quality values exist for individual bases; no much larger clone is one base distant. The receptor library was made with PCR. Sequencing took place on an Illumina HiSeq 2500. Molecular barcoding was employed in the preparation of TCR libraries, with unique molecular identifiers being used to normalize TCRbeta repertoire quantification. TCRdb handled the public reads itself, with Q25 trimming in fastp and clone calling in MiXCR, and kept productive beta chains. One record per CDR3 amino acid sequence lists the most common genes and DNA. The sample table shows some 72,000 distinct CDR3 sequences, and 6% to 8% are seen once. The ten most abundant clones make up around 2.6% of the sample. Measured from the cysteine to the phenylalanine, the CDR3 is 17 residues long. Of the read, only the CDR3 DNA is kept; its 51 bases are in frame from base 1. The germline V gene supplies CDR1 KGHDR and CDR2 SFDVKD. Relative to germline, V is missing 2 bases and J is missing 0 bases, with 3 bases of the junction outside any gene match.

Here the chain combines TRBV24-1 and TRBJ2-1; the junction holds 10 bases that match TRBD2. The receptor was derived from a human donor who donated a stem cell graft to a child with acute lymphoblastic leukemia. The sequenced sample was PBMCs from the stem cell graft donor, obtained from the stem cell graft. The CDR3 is CATSDWSSGSSYNEQFF. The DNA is TGTGCCACCAGTGATTGGTCTAGCGGGAGCTCCTACAATGAGCAGTTCTTC.